Sequencing of this T cell receptor (beta chain) was carried out in a study of blood T cells in healthy people across ages. Collection of around 10 milliliters of peripheral blood was performed for each donor. Each sample yielded at least 6.5 million isolated PBMCs. The second PCR ran roughly 7 to 12 cycles with a sample-barcoded 5' primer and J-beta primers. Any given sample supplied a minimum of 2.5 million CDR3-containing paired-end reads. TCRdb reanalysed the 5' RACE reads using MiXCR and keeps one entry per CDR3 protein. This sample carries about 1,800,000 distinct CDR3 sequences, roughly 27% of them seen once, and the ten largest clones take less than 9.5%. CDR3 length equals 13 residues. Trimming left V 3 bases short and J 7 bases short, with 13 bases between. CDR1 and CDR2 (germline): DFQATT, SNEGSKA (reference sequence). This clonotype occurred a few times. The antigen is not known. Study findings and constraints: As age increased, TCR beta diversity per million T cells fell in a roughly linear fashion.

The source material was blood. This clonotype was sampled from a woman aged 30 to 39 in good health. The chain recombines TRBV20-1 with TRBJ2-1; the D is unclear. The CDR3 DNA reads as TGCAGTGCTAGCCGTGGACGCCTTAATGAGCAGTTCTTC. Translated, it gives CSASRGRLNEQFF.